These T cell receptor beta chains were read from a single sample in a study of human T cells and chemical hapten exposure. TCRdb independently ran MiXCR on the RACE reads; one entry per CDR3 protein. The sample yields about 120,000 distinct CDR3 sequences, 12% to 15% seen once. The specimen was whole blood, collected in connection with sensitization to the hapten diphenylcyclopropenone (DPC). Source of these receptors: a man between 18 and 29 years old with alopecia areata. Some clones in this sample may be carry-over from other donors' samples. The CDR3 runs from the conserved cysteine through the conserved F or W. The order of the fields is J gene, clone size, V gene, D gene, CDR3 protein, CDR3 DNA. D genes are given only for firm matches. Some rows mark clone size as missing; the rest say once, few, many or name a class of expanded clone.

TRBJ2-2,few,TRBV7-9,NA,CTSSFGELFF,TGTACCAGCAGCTTTGGGGAGCTGTTTTTT
TRBJ2-4,few,TRBV6-5,TRBD1,CASSGTGLAKNIQYF,TGTGCCAGCAGCGGGACAGGTTTAGCCAAAAACATTCAGTACTTC
TRBJ1-1,many,TRBV6-2/TRBV6-3,NA,CASSFLYSGSTEAFF,TGTGCCAGCAGTTTCTTATACTCGGGTAGCACTGAAGCTTTCTTT
TRBJ2-2,NA,TRBV18,TRBD1,CASSLTGGPDTGELFF,TGTGCCAGCTCACTCACAGGGGGGCCGGACACCGGGGAGCTGTTTTTT
TRBJ2-1,few,TRBV7-9,TRBD1,CASRDRGLYNEQFF,TGTGCCAGCAGGGACAGGGGGCTCTACAATGAGCAGTTCTTC
TRBJ2-7,NA,TRBV5-6,TRBD1,CASSSDRGHEQYF,TGTGCCAGCAGCTCGGACAGGGGCCACGAGCAGTACTTC
TRBJ1-1,NA,TRBV6-2/TRBV6-3,TRBD1,CASSTEQNTGATEAFF,TGTGCCAGCAGTACCGAACAGAATACAGGGGCCACTGAAGCTTTCTTT
TRBJ2-4,few,TRBV6-6,TRBD2,CASRDRLAGGEKNIQYF,TGTGCCAGCAGGGACCGACTAGCGGGGGGTGAGAAAAACATTCAGTACTTC
TRBJ2-2,NA,TRBV9,NA,CASRDTITGELFF,TGTGCCAGCAGAGACACCATCACCGGGGAGCTGTTTTTT
TRBJ1-1,many,TRBV20-1,NA,CSAKPGHSYTEAFF,TGCAGTGCTAAACCGGGACATTCATACACTGAAGCTTTCTTT
TRBJ2-3,NA,TRBV5-5,NA,CASRQNTDTQYF,TGTGCCAGCCGGCAGAACACAGATACGCAGTATTTT
TRBJ2-5,few,TRBV2,NA,CASSATVLGETQYF,TGTGCCAGCAGTGCTACAGTCCTAGGAGAGACCCAGTACTTC
TRBJ2-5,few,TRBV11-2,NA,CASSAVREETQYF,TGTGCCAGCAGCGCCGTCAGGGAGGAGACCCAGTACTTC
TRBJ1-6,few,TRBV6-2/TRBV6-3,NA,CASSYQHRGRGNSPLHF,TGTGCCAGCAGTTACCAACACCGGGGCCGAGGGAATTCACCCCTCCACTTT
TRBJ1-5,many,TRBV28,NA,CASSPAEGGAVVDLSNQPQHF,TGTGCCAGCAGCCCCGCGGAGGGAGGAGCGGTGGTGGACCTTAGCAATCAGCCCCAGCATTTT
TRBJ2-4,NA,TRBV28,TRBD1,CASSPGTVNIQYF,TGTGCCAGCAGTCCAGGGACAGTAAACATTCAGTACTTC
TRBJ1-1,NA,TRBV29-1,NA,CSVEDHDQVYPEAFF,TGCAGCGTTGAAGATCATGATCAGGTTTACCCTGAAGCTTTCTTT
TRBJ1-1,few,TRBV20-1,NA,CSARDQQGVTEAFF,TGCAGTGCTAGAGATCAACAGGGAGTGACTGAAGCTTTCTTT
TRBJ2-1,NA,TRBV6-4,NA,CASSQANPNNEQFF,TGTGCCAGCAGTCAGGCTAACCCAAACAATGAGCAGTTCTTC
TRBJ1-3,few,TRBV9,TRBD1,CASSHRGSGNTIYF,TGTGCCAGCAGCCACAGGGGCTCTGGAAACACCATATATTTT
TRBJ1-1,few,TRBV7-9,NA,CASGTHRHEAFF,TGTGCCAGCGGGACCCACAGGCATGAAGCTTTCTTT
TRBJ2-3,NA,TRBV4-2,NA,CASSTGSRGTDTQYF,TGTGCCAGCAGTACCGGGTCCCGAGGCACAGATACGCAGTATTTT
TRBJ2-1,few,TRBV29-1,TRBD2,CSVPATSGGTYNEQFF,TGCAGCGTCCCGGCCACTAGCGGGGGGACCTACAATGAGCAGTTCTTC
TRBJ1-2,NA,TRBV5-1,NA,CASSSFVGRYTF,TGCGCCAGCAGCTCGTTCGTGGGACGCTACACCTTC
TRBJ1-1,few,TRBV4-3,NA,CASSQGSGFGEAFF,TGCGCCAGCAGCCAAGGTTCAGGATTTGGTGAAGCTTTCTTT
TRBJ1-2,few,TRBV5-1,NA,CASSPQRAGENGYTF,TGCGCCAGCAGCCCACAAAGGGCGGGGGAGAATGGCTACACCTTC
TRBJ2-1,few,TRBV20-1,NA,CSATSDLNYNEQFF,TGCAGTGCTACCTCAGACCTGAACTACAATGAGCAGTTCTTC
TRBJ2-1,NA,TRBV15,NA,CATSRGYNEQFF,TGTGCCACCAGCAGAGGTTACAATGAGCAGTTCTTC
TRBJ1-2,once,TRBV28,NA,CASNDRINYGYTF,TGTGCCAGCAATGACAGGATTAACTATGGCTACACCTTC
TRBJ1-6,many,TRBV10-1,TRBD1,CASSRRQGEGSPLHF,TGCGCCAGCAGTCGAAGACAGGGAGAGGGTTCACCCCTCCACTTT
TRBJ1-5,few,TRBV10-3,TRBD1,CATTPDRSDQPQHF,TGTGCCACCACTCCGGACAGGTCGGATCAGCCCCAGCATTTT
TRBJ2-5,few,TRBV7-6,NA,CASSLERVSAGGETQYF,TGTGCCAGCAGCTTAGAGAGGGTATCTGCTGGGGGAGAGACCCAGTACTTC
TRBJ1-1,many,TRBV9,NA,CASSVGSSNTEAFF,TGTGCCAGCAGCGTAGGGTCTTCGAACACTGAAGCTTTCTTT
TRBJ1-2,NA,TRBV5-1,NA,CASSLFQAAVGYTF,TGCGCCAGCAGCTTATTTCAGGCCGCCGTGGGCTACACCTTC
TRBJ2-1,few,TRBV7-9,TRBD1,CASSSIIRDSAPNEQFF,TGTGCCAGCAGCTCCATAATCCGGGACAGTGCACCCAATGAGCAGTTCTTC
TRBJ2-3,few,TRBV6-2/TRBV6-3,NA,CASSFPPTGTDTQYF,TGTGCCAGCAGTTTCCCACCCACGGGCACAGATACGCAGTATTTT
TRBJ1-5,NA,TRBV5-1,TRBD1,CASSPGDSYSNQPQHF,TGCGCCAGCAGCCCAGGGGACAGCTATAGCAATCAGCCCCAGCATTTT
TRBJ1-5,few,TRBV10-1,TRBD1,CASTPFSRGIYSNQPQHF,TGCGCCAGCACCCCTTTTAGCAGGGGGATTTATAGCAATCAGCCCCAGCATTTT
TRBJ1-5,few,TRBV20-1,NA,CSVGGGLNNQPQHF,TGCAGTGTTGGCGGGGGGCTAAACAATCAGCCCCAGCATTTT
TRBJ1-2,NA,TRBV6-6,TRBD1,CASSYQQGSYGYTF,TGTGCCAGCAGTTACCAACAGGGGAGCTATGGCTACACCTTC
TRBJ1-5,NA,TRBV18,NA,CASSPGGASQPQHF,TGTGCCAGCTCACCGGGGGGGGCGAGTCAGCCCCAGCATTTT
TRBJ1-4,once,TRBV4-1,NA,CASSQDRRVRNEKLFF,TGCGCCAGCAGCCAAGATCGCCGGGTCCGTAATGAAAAACTGTTTTTT
TRBJ2-3,many,TRBV7-6,TRBD2,CASSLIAGGRDTQYF,TGTGCCAGCAGCTTAATAGCGGGGGGGCGAGATACGCAGTATTTT
TRBJ1-1,many,TRBV9,NA,CASSVGATNTEAFF,TGTGCCAGCAGCGTAGGGGCCACGAACACTGAAGCTTTCTTT
TRBJ2-1,NA,TRBV29-1,NA,CSVVTASYNEQFF,TGCAGCGTTGTGACGGCCTCCTACAATGAGCAGTTCTTC
TRBJ2-3,NA,TRBV4-1,NA,CASSQGTPPQYF,TGCGCCAGCAGCCAAGGGACCCCTCCGCAGTATTTT
TRBJ2-6,few,TRBV7-9,TRBD1,CASSLPGQGAPGANVLTF,TGTGCCAGCAGCCTCCCCGGACAGGGGGCCCCTGGGGCCAACGTCCTGACTTTC
TRBJ2-2,many,TRBV7-3,NA,CASSSSLNTGELFF,TGTGCCAGCAGCTCATCTTTGAACACCGGGGAGCTGTTTTTT
TRBJ1-2,few,TRBV2,TRBD1,CASRRGTGAARTNYGYTF,TGTGCCAGCAGGAGGGGGACAGGGGCCGCCCGAACTAACTATGGCTACACCTTC